Below, one TCR beta chain is given with its context. A much more abundant neighbour one base away suggests this may be a read error. The TCR beta profiling, which covered VDJ combination and CDR3 sequence, was carried out using genomic DNA as the template. TCRdb fed the reads into MiXCR, producing one record per CDR3 protein. The sample yields around 170,000 distinct CDR3 sequences, around 45% seen once. Deletions cut 6 bases from V and 0 bases from J, with 14 bases between. This CDR3 spans 14 amino acids. Per the germline V gene, CDR1 is DFQATT and CDR2 is SNEGSKA (reference sequence). The sample belongs to a study of CD8+CD57+ T cells in acquired aplastic anemia.

This receptor was taken from a human donor in good health. The chain combines TRBV20-1 with TRBJ1-1, with D possibly matching TRBD1 (5 bases). The specimen sequenced was sorted CD4+, CD8+, or CD8+CD57+ T cells (not recorded which) from PBMCs. This CDR3 is CSADPREVNTEAFF. The CDR3 DNA follows: TGCAGTGCCGACCCCAGGGAGGTGAACACTGAAGCTTTCTTT.